The 32 T cell receptor beta chains below all came from one sample that was sequenced in a study of shared clonotypes between healthy human individuals. Sequencing was performed with immunoSEQ multiplex PCR; in TCRdb, only in-frame clones are kept and a portion is missing. The table shows approximately 700,000 clones, with 60% to 75% occurring only once. Material for sequencing was memory CD4+ T cells sorted from blood. Described subset: CD45RA-negative fraction. These receptors all come from a woman aged 25 to 39 in good health.

This chain joins TRBV5-1 and TRBJ2-7; 7 bases fit TRBD2. The ends lost 1 base at V and 0 bases at J; junction bases unmatched: 7. There are 16 residues in the CDR3. The V gene's germline CDR1 is SGHRS and CDR2 YFSETQ. CDR3 sequence reads: CASSLLGGSPSYEQYF. The CDR3 nucleotides are TGCGCCAGCAGCTTGCTGGGGGGGAGCCCCTCCTACGAGCAGTACTTC.

Only a few counts were recorded for this clone. This sequence joins TRBV5-1 and TRBJ2-7; 7 nucleotides line up with TRBD1. J gave up 3 bases and V 4 bases, and 7 bases lay outside the gene matches. Germline V gives CDR1 SGHRS, CDR2 YFSETQ. This CDR3 is built from 14 residues. DNA of the CDR3: TGCGCCAGCAGCCTATCAAGACAGGGCTACGAGCAGTACTTC. Encoded protein: CASSLSRQGYEQYF.

This sequence joins TRBV30 and TRBJ2-4; 7 bases fit TRBD1. The germline gives CDR1 GTSNPN, CDR2 SVGIG (reference sequence). Germline trimming cut 2 bases from V and 4 bases from J; bases unmatched to any gene: 5. CDR3 length: 14 residues. The CDR3 region has the DNA TGTGCCTGGAGTCTGGGACAGATTAAAAACATTCAGTACTTC. It is translated as CAWSLGQIKNIQYF.

For this clone: Other DNA sequences in the sample encode the same CDR3. V usage is TRBV2 and J usage is TRBJ2-7; tentatively, D is TRBD1 or TRBD2 (5 bases each). The ends were cut back, 8 bases at V and 6 bases at J, with 8 bases in the middle. The CDR3 contains 10 residues. CDR1 SNHLY and CDR2 FYNNEI come from the germline V gene. CDR3 nucleotide sequence: TGTGCCAGCGTGGGGGTCGAGCAGTACTTC. It translates to CASVGVEQYF.

A remark on this clone: No DNA is shown, since the ends of the CDR3 on it are uncertain; the CDR3 is the one TCRdb lists. V gene TRBV28 combines with J gene TRBJ2-2; TRBD2, the table's D call, lacks a check against the DNA. Inclusive of both ends, the CDR3 amounts to 13 amino acids. Germline values: CDR1 MDHEN, CDR2 SYDVKM. CDR3 amino acids: CASSSSSTGELFF.

The genes are TRBV9 and TRBJ1-2, with D maybe TRBD1 (6 bases). V lost 3 bases, J lost 2 bases, and 20 bases lay in between. Germline lookup yields CDR1 SGDLS and CDR2 YYNGEE. The CDR3 is 17 residues long. CDR3 in amino acids: CASSGVRGRNQNYGYTF. The CDR3 DNA follows: TGTGCCAGCAGCGGGGTCAGGGGAAGAAACCAAAACTATGGCTACACCTTC.

The chain has TRBV19 and TRBJ2-7; no definite D call. The germline V and J ends were trimmed by 0 bases and 7 bases, with 13 bases remaining between them. The CDR3 is 14 residues long. From germline, CDR1 is LNHDA and CDR2 SQIVND (reference sequence). CDR3 sequence (DNA): TGTGCCAGTAGTATAGATCGACTTTTTGGGGAGCAGTACTTC. Translation: CASSIDRLFGEQYF.

The gene calls are TRBV15 and TRBJ1-5; D is ambiguous. Germline V CDR1 and CDR2: LNHNV, YYDKDF (reference sequence). Trimming took off 2 bases at V and 0 bases at J, with 8 bases between the two ends. The CDR3 consists of 15 residues. CDR3: CATSRLGHSNQPQHF. The CDR3 region has the DNA TGTGCCACCAGCAGATTAGGTCATAGCAATCAGCCCCAGCATTTT.

The CDR3 loop reads CAISDPGLAAHNEQFF. The CDR3 nucleotides read TGTGCCATCAGTGATCCGGGACTAGCGGCCCACAATGAGCAGTTCTTC. This chain joins TRBV10-3 and TRBJ2-1; the match to TRBD2 covers 11 bases. CDR1 is ENHRY and CDR2 is SYGVKD in the germline V gene. The CDR3 runs 16 residues. After removal of 3 bases from V and 5 bases from J, the junction contained 6 bases not matched to a gene.

CDR3 protein: CASSSVGGGEKLFF. The CDR3 DNA reads TGTGCCAGCAGTTCCGTCGGGGGAGGAGAAAAACTGTTTTTT. The chain uses TRBV6-5 and TRBJ1-4; possible D gene TRBD1, 5 bases. This CDR3 is 14 amino acids long. Per the germline V gene, CDR1 is MNHEY and CDR2 is SVGAGI. V lost 4 bases and J lost 8, with 14 bases in between.

The sample holds a few counts of this clone. This chain joins TRBV28 and TRBJ2-7, with TRBD2 as a possible D gene (6 bases). This CDR3 comprises 17 residues. CDR1 and CDR2 from the germline V gene are MDHEN and SYDVKM. Trimming removed 4 bases from V and 3 bases from J, with 22 bases in between. The CDR3 sequence is CASSSLLSRGRDYEQYF. The CDR3 DNA is TGTGCCAGCAGTTCCCTCTTATCCCGGGGGAGAGACTACGAGCAGTACTTC. Variable domain in full (rest from reference TRBV28 and TRBJ2-7): DVKVTQSSRYLVKRTGEKVFLECVQDMDHENMFWYRQDPGLGLRLIYFSYDVKMKEKGDIPEGYSVSREKKERFSLILESASTNQTSMYLCASSSLLSRGRDYEQYFGPGTRLTVT.

The chain employs TRBV4-2 and TRBJ2-7; D is tentatively TRBD1 or TRBD2 (5 bases each). Germline V CDR1 and CDR2: LGHNA, YNFKEQ. CDR3 length equals 15 residues. Trimming stripped 0 bases from V and 4 bases from J, with 13 bases between. The CDR3 nucleotides read TGTGCCAGCAGCCAAGATACACGGGGCCTTTACGAGCAGTACTTC. It specifies CASSQDTRGLYEQYF.

V usage is TRBV30 and J usage is TRBJ2-2, with D unclear. CDR3 length: 12 amino acids. V was pared by 5 bases and J by 5 bases, with 9 bases between. Germline V gene lookup returns CDR1 GTSNPN and CDR2 SVGIG (reference sequence). The DNA for the CDR3 is TGTGCCTGGGGGCCCGGGACCGGGGAGCTGTTTTTT. Its protein product is CAWGPGTGELFF. Together with reference TRBV30 and TRBJ2-2, the CDR3 gives the full variable domain: SQTIHQWPATLVQPVGSPLSLECTVEGTSNPNLYWYRQAAGRGLQLLFYSVGIGQISSEVPQNLSASRPQDRQFILSSKKLLLSDSGFYLCAWGPGTGELFFGEGSRLTVL.

The J gene is TRBJ2-3, the V gene TRBV11-2, with 7 positions matching TRBD2. The V gene's germline CDR1 is SGHAT and CDR2 FQNNGV. The CDR3 sequence is 17 residues long. The V segment lost 4 bases and the J segment 4 bases; nucleotides outside the gene matches: 14. The CDR3 DNA is TGTGCCAGCAGCTCGACCCGAACTAGCGATGGCGCAGATACGCAGTATTTT. Its protein product is CASSSTRTSDGADTQYF. Looking up the rest from reference TRBV11-2 and TRBJ2-3 gives the full variable domain: EAGVAQSPRYKIIEKRQSVAFWCNPISGHATLYWYQQILGQGPKLLIQFQNNGVVDDSQLPKDRFSAERLKGVDSTLKIQPAKLEDSAVYLCASSSTRTSDGADTQYFGPGTRLTVL.

The genes are TRBV9 and TRBJ2-5, with unresolved D. CDR1 and CDR2 (germline): SGDLS, YYNGEE. This CDR3 has 9 amino acids. V shed 6 bases and J shed 11 bases, with 8 bases lying between them. CDR3 sequence: CASKGKQYF. The CDR3 coding sequence is TGTGCCAGCAAAGGTAAGCAGTACTTC.

This chain links TRBV13 with TRBJ1-1, with TRBD1 as a possible D gene (6 bases). CDR3 length equals 14 residues. The V gene lost 5 bases and the J gene lost 7 bases, with 17 bases spanning the gap. The germline V gene encodes CDR1 PRHDT and CDR2 FYEKMQ (reference sequence). The CDR3 loop is CASSRRGQLIEAFF. The DNA for the CDR3 is TGTGCCAGCAGCCGTCGGGGACAACTTATTGAAGCTTTCTTT.

Comment on this clone: The same CDR3 can be traced to other DNA sequences in this sample. The chain combines TRBV27 with TRBJ1-5, with D possibly TRBD1 on 5 matching bases. Germline V gives CDR1 MNHEY, CDR2 SMNVEV (reference sequence). This CDR3 is 14 amino acids long. V was clipped by 3 bases and J by 3 bases, with 9 bases between them. CDR3 loop: CASSFRGTNQPQHF. The DNA for the CDR3 is TGTGCCAGCAGTTTTAGAGGGACCAATCAGCCCCAGCATTTT.

As to this clone: This sample includes further DNA sequences coding for the same CDR3. The chain links TRBV18 to TRBJ2-1, with D perhaps given as TRBD1 or TRBD2 (5 bases each). The CDR3 covers 14 residues. Germline loops: CDR1 KGHSH, CDR2 LQKENI. The V gene lost 2 bases and the J gene lost 0 bases, with 5 bases spanning the gap. CDR3 DNA: TGTGCCAGCTCACCAGGGGGCTCCTACAATGAGCAGTTCTTC. Protein sequence: CASSPGGSYNEQFF. Filled out from reference TRBV18 and TRBJ2-1, the complete variable domain reads NAGVMQNPRHLVRRRGQEARLRCSPMKGHSHVYWYRQLPEEGLKFMVYLQKENIIDESGMPKERFSAEFPKEGPSILRIQQVVRGDSAAYFCASSPGGSYNEQFFGPGTRLTVL.

This clone was counted only a few times. The rearrangement joins TRBV30 to TRBJ1-3; weak D call: TRBD1 (6 bases). The V end was cut by 4 bases, the J end by 0 bases, with 7 bases between. Per germline, CDR1 GTSNPN and CDR2 SVGIG (reference sequence). This CDR3 has 13 residues. DNA for the CDR3: TGTGCCTGGACAGGGGTCTCTGGAAACACCATATATTTT. This sequence encodes CAWTGVSGNTIYF.

This chain uses TRBV28 with TRBJ2-3; perhaps D is TRBD1 or TRBD2 (5 bases each). Germline V CDR1 and CDR2: MDHEN, SYDVKM. Deletions cut 6 bases from V and 0 bases from J, with 10 bases between. The CDR3 has 14 residues. This chain's CDR3 is CASRPGPSTDTQYF. Here the CDR3 DNA reads TGTGCCAGCAGACCGGGGCCCAGCACAGATACGCAGTATTTT. The variable domain in full, completed from reference TRBV28 and TRBJ2-3, reads DVKVTQSSRYLVKRTGEKVFLECVQDMDHENMFWYRQDPGLGLRLIYFSYDVKMKEKGDIPEGYSVSREKKERFSLILESASTNQTSMYLCASRPGPSTDTQYFGPGTRLTVL.

The rearrangement links TRBV7-9 to TRBJ2-1, with D maybe TRBD2 (5 bases). The CDR3 has 16 residues. Trimming cost V 5 bases and J 2 bases, with 16 bases left between them. From germline, CDR1 is SEHNR and CDR2 FQNEAQ (reference sequence). CDR3 in DNA: TGTGCCAGCAGCCCGACCCCGGGGAGAACCTACAATGAGCAGTTCTTC. Amino acids: CASSPTPGRTYNEQFF.

The chain carries TRBV28 and TRBJ1-5, with 7 bases aligning to TRBD1. The germline gives CDR1 MDHEN, CDR2 SYDVKM. Trimming removed 6 bases from V and 4 bases from J; junction bases left unmatched: 12. This CDR3 spans 16 amino acids. CDR3 DNA: TGTGCCAGCAGCTTGGGGCAGGGGGTTACGAATCAGCCCCAGCATTTT. This encodes CASSLGQGVTNQPQHF.

V and J are TRBV2 and TRBJ1-2, with D perhaps TRBD1 (5 bases). Per the germline V gene, CDR1 is SNHLY and CDR2 is FYNNEI. V lost 8 bases and J lost 6, with 10 bases in between. The CDR3 runs 11 residues. CDR3 amino acids: CASGQGDGYTF. The CDR3 DNA reads TGTGCCAGCGGGCAGGGAGATGGCTACACCTTC.

The genes are TRBV10-3 and TRBJ2-5; TRBD2 is a possible D gene (5 bases). CDR1 is ENHRY and CDR2 is SYGVKD in the germline V gene. The ends were cut back, 11 bases at V and 1 base at J, with 14 bases in the middle. The CDR3 extends over 13 amino acids. For the CDR3, the DNA is TGTGCCTCCGCCCCGGGAACCCAAGAGACCCAGTACTTC. Protein: CASAPGTQETQYF.

The CDR3 region has the DNA TGTGCCAGCAGTGAATCCTTGGGGACATCGAACACCGGGGAGCTGTTTTTT. Translated, it gives CASSESLGTSNTGELFF. V gene TRBV25-1 combines with J gene TRBJ2-2; maybe TRBD1 (6 bases). The length of the CDR3 is 17 residues. Germline CDR1 is MGHDK and CDR2 is SYGVNS. The ends were cut back, 1 base at V and 0 bases at J, with 12 bases in the middle.

V is TRBV4-1 and J is TRBJ1-4; D uncertain. Germline CDR1 MGHRA, CDR2 YSYEKL. Trimming stripped 1 base from V and 6 bases from J, with 6 bases between. This CDR3 is built from 13 residues. For the CDR3, the DNA is TGCGCCAGCAGCCAAGCTAGCCATGAAAAACTGTTTTTT. It is translated as CASSQASHEKLFF.

J is TRBJ1-1 and V is TRBV5-6; no definite D call. The V end was cut by 2 bases, the J end by 0 bases, with 8 bases between. This CDR3 region has 14 residues. Germline-derived CDR1 and CDR2 are SGHDT and YYEEEE. The CDR3 DNA follows: TGTGCCAGCAGCTTATGGTGGATGAACACTGAAGCTTTCTTT. It specifies CASSLWWMNTEAFF.

This clone was recorded once. The chain links TRBV19 to TRBJ2-6, with a tentative D call TRBD2 (5 bases). V gave up 8 bases and J gave up 2 bases, with 10 bases separating them. The length of the CDR3 is 14 residues. Germline V gene sequence: CDR1 LNHDA, CDR2 SQIVND (reference sequence). CDR3 sequence (DNA): TGTGCCAGTGGAGAGGGAGCTGGGGCCAACGTCCTGACTTTC. It yields the protein CASGEGAGANVLTF.

In regard to this clone: With a far larger clone one base away, a read error is the likely cause. The same CDR3 arises from other DNA sequences in this sample as well. This chain connects TRBV29-1 to TRBJ1-1; tentative D call: TRBD1 (5 bases). Trimming removed 7 bases from V and 2 bases from J, with 11 bases in between. CDR1 and CDR2 from the germline V gene are SQVTM and ANQGSEA. CDR3 length: 12 amino acids. The CDR3 nucleotides read TGCAGCGCCGACAGAGGAAACACTGAAGCTTTCTTT. Encoded protein: CSADRGNTEAFF.

CDR3 in DNA: TGTGCCTGGAGTAATACGGGCCAAGAGACCCAGTACTTC. It is translated as CAWSNTGQETQYF. The chain recombines TRBV30 with TRBJ2-5; D is undetermined. This CDR3 contains 13 residues. CDR1 GTSNPN and CDR2 SVGIG come from the germline V gene (reference sequence). V was cut by 2 bases and J by 1 base, with 8 bases left in between.

This clone was recorded a few times. The chain is built from TRBV30 and TRBJ2-5, with D unclear. Gene TRBJ2-7 matches the end of the DNA better, so the J call may be wrong. The CDR3 runs to 11 residues. CDR1 is GTSNPN, CDR2 SVGIG, per germline (reference sequence). CDR3 nucleotide sequence: TGTGCCTGGAGTTCGAACTACGAGCAGTACTTC. Residues: CAWSSNYEQYF.

The J gene is TRBJ2-6, the V gene TRBV29-1, with TRBD1 matching 9 bases. Germline CDR1 is SQVTM and CDR2 is ANQGSEA. After removal of 7 bases from V and 0 bases from J, the junction contained 10 bases not matched to a gene. This CDR3 region has 17 residues. The CDR3 loop reads CSASGWTGDSGANVLTF. The DNA for the CDR3 is TGCAGCGCTTCCGGGTGGACAGGGGACTCTGGGGCCAACGTCCTGACTTTC.